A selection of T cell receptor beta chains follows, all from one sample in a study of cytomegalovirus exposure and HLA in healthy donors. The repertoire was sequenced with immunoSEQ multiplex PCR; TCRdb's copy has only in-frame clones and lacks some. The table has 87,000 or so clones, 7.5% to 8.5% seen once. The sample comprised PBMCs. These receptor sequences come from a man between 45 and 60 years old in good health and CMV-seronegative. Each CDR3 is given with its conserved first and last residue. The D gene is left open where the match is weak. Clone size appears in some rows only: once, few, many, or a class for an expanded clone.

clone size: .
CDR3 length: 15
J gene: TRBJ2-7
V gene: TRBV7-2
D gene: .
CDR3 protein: CASSLAGRGSYEQYF
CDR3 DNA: TGTGCCAGCAGCTTAGCGGGCCGGGGCTCCTACGAGCAGTACTTC

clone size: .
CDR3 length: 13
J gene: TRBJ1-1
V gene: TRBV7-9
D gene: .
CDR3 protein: CASSLDSNTEAFF
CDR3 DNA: TGTGCCAGCAGCTTAGACTCGAACACTGAAGCTTTCTTT

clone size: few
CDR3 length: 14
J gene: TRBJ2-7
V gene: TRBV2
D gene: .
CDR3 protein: CASSELDSPYEQYF
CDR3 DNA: TGTGCCAGCAGTGAGCTTGACTCCCCCTACGAGCAGTACTTC

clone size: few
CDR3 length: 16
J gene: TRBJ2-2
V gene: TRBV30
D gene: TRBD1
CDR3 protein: CAWSVQGEIRPGELFF
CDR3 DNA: TGTGCCTGGAGTGTACAGGGGGAGATTCGTCCCGGGGAGCTGTTTTTT

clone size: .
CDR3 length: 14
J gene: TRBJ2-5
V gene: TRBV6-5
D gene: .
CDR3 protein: CASSRLVELETQYF
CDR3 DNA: TGTGCCAGCAGTCGGCTAGTGGAGTTAGAGACCCAGTACTTC

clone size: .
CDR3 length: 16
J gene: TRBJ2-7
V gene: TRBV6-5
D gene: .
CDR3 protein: CASSYSSNGLPVEQYF
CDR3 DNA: TGTGCCAGCAGTTACTCGAGTAACGGACTACCCGTCGAGCAGTACTTC

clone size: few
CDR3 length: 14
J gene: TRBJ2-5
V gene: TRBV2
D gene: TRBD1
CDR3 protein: CASSEMGQGGTQYF
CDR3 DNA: TGTGCCAGCAGTGAAATGGGACAGGGGGGGACCCAGTACTTC

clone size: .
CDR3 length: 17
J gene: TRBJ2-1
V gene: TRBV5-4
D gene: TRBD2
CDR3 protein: CASSLGVSGGPYNEQFF
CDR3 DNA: TGTGCCAGCAGCTTGGGAGTTAGCGGGGGGCCCTACAATGAGCAGTTCTTC

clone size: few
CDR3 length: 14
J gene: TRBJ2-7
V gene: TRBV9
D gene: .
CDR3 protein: CASSPRDISYEQYF
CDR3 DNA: TGTGCCAGCAGCCCTCGGGACATCTCCTACGAGCAGTACTTC

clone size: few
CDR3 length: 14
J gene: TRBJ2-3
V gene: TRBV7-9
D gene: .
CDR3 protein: CASSLDQGTDTQYF
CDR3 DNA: TGTGCCAGCAGCTTAGATCAGGGGACAGATACGCAGTATTTT

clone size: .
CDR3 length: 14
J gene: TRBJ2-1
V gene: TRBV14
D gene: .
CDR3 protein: CASSPRPDHNEQFF
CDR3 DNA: TGTGCCAGCAGCCCGAGGCCAGACCACAATGAGCAGTTCTTC

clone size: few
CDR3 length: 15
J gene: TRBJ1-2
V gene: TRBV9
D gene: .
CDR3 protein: CASSVGNRANYGYTF
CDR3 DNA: TGTGCCAGCAGCGTAGGGAACAGGGCTAACTATGGCTACACCTTC

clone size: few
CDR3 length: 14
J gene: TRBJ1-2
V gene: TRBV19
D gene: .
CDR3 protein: CASTSAGENGGYTF
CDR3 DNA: TGTGCCAGTACATCAGCAGGGGAGAATGGTGGCTACACCTTC

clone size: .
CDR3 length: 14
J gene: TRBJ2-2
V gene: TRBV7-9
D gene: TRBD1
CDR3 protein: CASSFVGGSGELFF
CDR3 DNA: TGTGCCAGCAGCTTTGTAGGGGGCTCCGGGGAGCTGTTTTTT

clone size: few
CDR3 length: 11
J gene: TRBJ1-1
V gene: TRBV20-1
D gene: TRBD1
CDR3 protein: CSARETGTAFF
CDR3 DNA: TGCAGTGCTAGAGAGACAGGGACAGCTTTCTTT

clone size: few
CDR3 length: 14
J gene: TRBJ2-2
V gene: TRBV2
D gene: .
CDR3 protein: CASSGFPITGELFF
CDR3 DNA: TGTGCCAGCAGTGGTTTTCCTATCACCGGGGAGCTGTTTTTT

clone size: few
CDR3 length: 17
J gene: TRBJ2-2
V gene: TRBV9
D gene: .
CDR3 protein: CASSVEGGLKNTGELFF
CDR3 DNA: TGTGCCAGCAGCGTAGAGGGGGGGCTGAAGAACACCGGGGAGCTGTTTTTT

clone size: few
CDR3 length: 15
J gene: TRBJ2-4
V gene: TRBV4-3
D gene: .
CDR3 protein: CASSQEMAGGNIQYF
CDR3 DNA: TGCGCCAGCAGCCAAGAAATGGCGGGTGGAAACATTCAGTACTTC

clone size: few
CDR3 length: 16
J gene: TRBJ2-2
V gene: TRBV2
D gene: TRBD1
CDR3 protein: CATAGQGVMNTGELFF
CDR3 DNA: TGTGCCACTGCCGGGCAGGGGGTAATGAACACCGGGGAGCTGTTTTTT

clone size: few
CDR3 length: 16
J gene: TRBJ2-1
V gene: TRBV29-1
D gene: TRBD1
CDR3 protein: CSVEDLEPTGNNEQFF
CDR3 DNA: TGCAGCGTTGAAGACCTAGAACCGACAGGGAATAATGAGCAGTTCTTC

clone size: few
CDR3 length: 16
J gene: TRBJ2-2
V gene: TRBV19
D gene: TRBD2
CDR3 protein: CASSAGTSVNTGELFF
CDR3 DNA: TGTGCCAGTAGTGCCGGGACTAGCGTAAACACCGGGGAGCTGTTTTTT

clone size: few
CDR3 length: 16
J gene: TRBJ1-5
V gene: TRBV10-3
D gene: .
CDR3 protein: CAISELRDISNQPQHF
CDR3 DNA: TGTGCCATCAGTGAGCTCCGGGACATCAGCAATCAGCCCCAGCATTTT

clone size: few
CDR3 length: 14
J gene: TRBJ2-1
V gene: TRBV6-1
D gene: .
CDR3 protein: CASNLREAYNEQFF
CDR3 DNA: TGTGCCAGCAACCTCAGGGAGGCCTACAATGAGCAGTTCTTC

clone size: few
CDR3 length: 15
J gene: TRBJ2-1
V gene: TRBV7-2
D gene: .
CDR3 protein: CASSLTGKHYNEQFF
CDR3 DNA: TGTGCCAGCAGCTTGACAGGAAAACACTACAATGAGCAGTTCTTC

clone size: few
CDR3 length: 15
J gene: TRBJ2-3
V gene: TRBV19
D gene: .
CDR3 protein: CASKQTVTYTDTQYF
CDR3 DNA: TGTGCCAGTAAACAGACAGTAACCTACACAGATACGCAGTATTTT